This paragraph reports one T cell receptor beta chain. This study enrolled people aged 18 to 89 from about 26 US geographic areas. Categorization into cohorts depended on clinical history that participants reported. The sample comes from a study of blood T cell repertoires in COVID-19. Study details: Nucleic acid was either cDNA or gDNA, and it came from T cells, B-cell-depleted T cells, or PBMCs.

V lost 6 bases and J lost 5; bases outside the gene matches: 10. The CDR3 sequence is 15 residues long. Germline CDR1 is WNHNN and CDR2 is SYGVQD (reference sequence). Assay: immunoSEQ multiplex PCR; the TCRdb copy retains only in-frame clones and omits some. The sample consists of a few hundred thousand clones, roughly 80% of them appearing once. The receptor was isolated from a woman aged 40 to 50 with acute COVID-19. The specimen sequenced was PBMCs or T cells enriched from blood (not recorded which). This chain links TRBV10-1 with TRBJ1-1; 9 bases fit TRBD1. This chain's CDR3 is CASRARQGDYTEAFF. In DNA, the CDR3 is TGCGCCAGCAGGGCACGACAGGGGGATTATACTGAAGCTTTCTTT.